This T cell receptor beta chain stems from a study of blood T cell repertoires in COVID-19 (dated by TCRdb to the early 2020s). For the study in its entirety: Samples covering the acute and convalescent phases of COVID-19 were provided by collaborators in the United States, Italy and Spain. HLA class I and class II types, where available, came from metadata supplied by the sample provider rather than from assay-based typing. Subjects who had been exposed to COVID-19, were actively infected with it, or had recovered from it provided the deeply sampled blood TCRbeta repertoires that made up the dataset. The sample metadata nearly always contained a de-identified subject ID, COVID-19 status, age in years and sex. The material from the prospective study consisted of cDNA or gDNA derived from T cells, B-cell-depleted T cells, or PBMCs. A freely available public database, intended as a resource for researchers studying the immune response to SARS-CoV-2, is where the repertoires were released. The samples were drawn from the first 160 participants of the ongoing ImmuneRACE study and from over a thousand subjects provided by 6 global collaborators.

General study outcomes and caveats: The quantity of clinical and demographic metadata differed by source and by participant and was supplied without curation.

The collaborating institutions used their own protocols to collect whole blood in K2EDTA tubes. Collaborator samples were shipped for TCRbeta analysis as frozen whole blood, isolated PBMCs, or DNA extracted from either sample type. The CDR3 holds 14 amino acids from the cysteine to the phenylalanine. The DNA shown is the 42-base CDR3, in frame from base 1. Relative to germline, V is 6 bases shorter and J is 0 bases shorter, with 9 bases between their ends. According to the germline V gene, CDR1 reads SGHRS and CDR2 reads YFSETQ. The immunoSEQ Assay, a bias-controlled multiplex PCR, was used to amplify TCRbeta CDR3 regions from genomic DNA. The paper's processing steps were these. The number of nucleated cells in each sample was estimated from the amplification of reference gene primers within the assay. To quantify the absolute abundance of each unique TCRbeta CDR3 rearrangement, sequence reads were collapsed and filtered. For each sample, productive Simpson clonality was calculated by taking the square root of Simpson's diversity index across productive rearrangements. TCRdb limited this immuneACCESS table to in-frame rearrangements with V and J called. A share of clones is missing; checked studies link under half to unresolved V genes, and the rest is unexplained. V and J calls plus clone size are reproduced from that table; the DNA served to infer D and trimming. For this sample the table gives tens of thousands of clones, of which around four fifths were detected only once. Jointly, the top ten make up around 5% of the sample.

About this clone: Its antigen target is currently unknown. No clone much larger than this one lies a single base away; base qualities are absent.

The chain is made from TRBV5-1 and TRBJ2-2; tentative D gene TRBD1, with 5 bases matching. This receptor was taken from a man aged 65 to 85 with acute or convalescent COVID-19. Sequenced material: peripheral blood. The bases are TGCGCCAGCACTCTGACAGCGAACACCGGGGAGCTGTTTTTT. It translates to CASTLTANTGELFF.